This section outlines one TCR beta chain sequence together with its context. This sample is drawn from a study of blood T cell repertoires in COVID-19. Study-wide context: The United States, Italy and Spain provided the acute and convalescent COVID-19 samples. PBMCs, B-cell-depleted T cells, or T cells provided the cDNA or gDNA that made up the material.

The CDR3 consists of 18 residues. Losses at the gene ends were 0 bases for V and 1 base for J; bases not matched to a gene: 11. Germline CDR1 reads SGHVS; CDR2 reads FQNEAQ. In the original analysis: Counts of nucleated cells, estimated from reference gene primer amplification, were obtained. Sequencing used immunoSEQ multiplex PCR; TCRdb keeps in-frame clones, though not all of them. For V, J and clone size, that table is used; D and trimming come from the DNA. The sample holds roughly 200,000 clones; less than 80% are singletons and the top ten take around an eighth. This TCR came from a man aged 45-65 years who had recovered from COVID-19. The gene calls are TRBV7-8 and TRBJ2-7; 8 bases match TRBD2. The sample comprised peripheral blood. The chain's CDR3 is CASSLATSVLKKSYEQYF. CDR3 nucleotide sequence: TGTGCCAGCAGCTTAGCGACTAGCGTTCTTAAGAAATCCTACGAGCAGTACTTC. Full variable domain (remainder filled in from reference TRBV7-8 and TRBJ2-7): GAGVSQSPRYKVAKRGQDVALRCDPISGHVSLFWYQQALGQGPEFLTYFQNEAQLDKSGLPSDRFFAERPEGSVSTLKIQRTQQEDSAVYLCASSLATSVLKKSYEQYFGPGTRLTVT.